The entry below describes one T cell receptor beta chain. This clone was recorded once. The specificity of this receptor is unknown. No quality values exist for individual bases; no much larger clone is one base distant. TCRbeta CDR3 regions were amplified from genomic DNA by means of the immunoSEQ Assay, a bias-controlled multiplex PCR. From the authors' description of their analysis: Nucleated cell counts per sample were estimated from amplification of reference gene primers within the assay. To quantify the absolute abundance of each unique TCRbeta CDR3 rearrangement, sequence reads were collapsed and filtered. For each sample, productive Simpson clonality was calculated as the square root of Simpson's diversity index across productive rearrangements. TCRdb limited this immuneACCESS table to in-frame rearrangements with V and J called. A share of clones is missing; checked studies link under half to unresolved V genes, and the rest is unexplained. The V and J calls and clone size were taken over from that table, and D and trimming were inferred from the DNA. This sample lists 380,000 or so clones; 80% to 90% were detected once. The top ten hold 1% to 1.5% of the sample.

V loses 4 bases at its end and J loses 0 bases; junction bases beyond the gene matches: 9. From the cysteine up to the phenylalanine, the CDR3 has a length of 16 residues. The kept DNA is CDR3 alone, 48 bases in frame from the first base. Sequences MNHNS (CDR1) and SASEGT (CDR2) are obtained from the germline V gene. These data originate in a study of blood T cell repertoires in COVID-19 (dated by TCRdb to about 2020). Notes on the research overall: Samples from collaborators originated in the United States, Italy and Spain and spanned both the acute and convalescent phases of COVID-19. Subjects who had been exposed to COVID-19, were actively infected with it, or had recovered from it provided the deeply sampled blood TCRbeta repertoires that made up the dataset. Sample metadata almost always included a de-identified subject ID, COVID-19 status, age in years and sex. Where available, HLA class I and class II types were obtained from metadata supplied by the sample provider rather than from assay-based typing. Samples came from the ongoing ImmuneRACE study (first 160 participants) plus 1,254 subjects from 6 global collaborators. The repertoires were made available in a free public database intended to serve as a resource for research on the immune response to SARS-CoV-2. The material from the prospective study consisted of cDNA or gDNA derived from T cells, B-cell-depleted T cells, or PBMCs. Study-wide findings and limitations: Clinical and demographic metadata were provided uncurated, with the amount varying by source and participant.

Each collaborating institution followed its own protocols to collect whole blood in K2EDTA tubes. For TCRbeta analysis, collaborator samples were shipped as frozen whole blood, as isolated PBMCs, or as DNA extracted from either sample type. The sequence joins TRBV6-1 to TRBJ2-7; 7 nucleotides in the junction match TRBD1. The sequence came from a middle-aged man with acute or convalescent COVID-19. Specimen: peripheral blood. The DNA sequence follows: TGTGCCAGCAGTGTAGGGGGACAGAGCTTCTCCTACGAGCAGTACTTC. Translated, this gives CASSVGGQSFSYEQYF.